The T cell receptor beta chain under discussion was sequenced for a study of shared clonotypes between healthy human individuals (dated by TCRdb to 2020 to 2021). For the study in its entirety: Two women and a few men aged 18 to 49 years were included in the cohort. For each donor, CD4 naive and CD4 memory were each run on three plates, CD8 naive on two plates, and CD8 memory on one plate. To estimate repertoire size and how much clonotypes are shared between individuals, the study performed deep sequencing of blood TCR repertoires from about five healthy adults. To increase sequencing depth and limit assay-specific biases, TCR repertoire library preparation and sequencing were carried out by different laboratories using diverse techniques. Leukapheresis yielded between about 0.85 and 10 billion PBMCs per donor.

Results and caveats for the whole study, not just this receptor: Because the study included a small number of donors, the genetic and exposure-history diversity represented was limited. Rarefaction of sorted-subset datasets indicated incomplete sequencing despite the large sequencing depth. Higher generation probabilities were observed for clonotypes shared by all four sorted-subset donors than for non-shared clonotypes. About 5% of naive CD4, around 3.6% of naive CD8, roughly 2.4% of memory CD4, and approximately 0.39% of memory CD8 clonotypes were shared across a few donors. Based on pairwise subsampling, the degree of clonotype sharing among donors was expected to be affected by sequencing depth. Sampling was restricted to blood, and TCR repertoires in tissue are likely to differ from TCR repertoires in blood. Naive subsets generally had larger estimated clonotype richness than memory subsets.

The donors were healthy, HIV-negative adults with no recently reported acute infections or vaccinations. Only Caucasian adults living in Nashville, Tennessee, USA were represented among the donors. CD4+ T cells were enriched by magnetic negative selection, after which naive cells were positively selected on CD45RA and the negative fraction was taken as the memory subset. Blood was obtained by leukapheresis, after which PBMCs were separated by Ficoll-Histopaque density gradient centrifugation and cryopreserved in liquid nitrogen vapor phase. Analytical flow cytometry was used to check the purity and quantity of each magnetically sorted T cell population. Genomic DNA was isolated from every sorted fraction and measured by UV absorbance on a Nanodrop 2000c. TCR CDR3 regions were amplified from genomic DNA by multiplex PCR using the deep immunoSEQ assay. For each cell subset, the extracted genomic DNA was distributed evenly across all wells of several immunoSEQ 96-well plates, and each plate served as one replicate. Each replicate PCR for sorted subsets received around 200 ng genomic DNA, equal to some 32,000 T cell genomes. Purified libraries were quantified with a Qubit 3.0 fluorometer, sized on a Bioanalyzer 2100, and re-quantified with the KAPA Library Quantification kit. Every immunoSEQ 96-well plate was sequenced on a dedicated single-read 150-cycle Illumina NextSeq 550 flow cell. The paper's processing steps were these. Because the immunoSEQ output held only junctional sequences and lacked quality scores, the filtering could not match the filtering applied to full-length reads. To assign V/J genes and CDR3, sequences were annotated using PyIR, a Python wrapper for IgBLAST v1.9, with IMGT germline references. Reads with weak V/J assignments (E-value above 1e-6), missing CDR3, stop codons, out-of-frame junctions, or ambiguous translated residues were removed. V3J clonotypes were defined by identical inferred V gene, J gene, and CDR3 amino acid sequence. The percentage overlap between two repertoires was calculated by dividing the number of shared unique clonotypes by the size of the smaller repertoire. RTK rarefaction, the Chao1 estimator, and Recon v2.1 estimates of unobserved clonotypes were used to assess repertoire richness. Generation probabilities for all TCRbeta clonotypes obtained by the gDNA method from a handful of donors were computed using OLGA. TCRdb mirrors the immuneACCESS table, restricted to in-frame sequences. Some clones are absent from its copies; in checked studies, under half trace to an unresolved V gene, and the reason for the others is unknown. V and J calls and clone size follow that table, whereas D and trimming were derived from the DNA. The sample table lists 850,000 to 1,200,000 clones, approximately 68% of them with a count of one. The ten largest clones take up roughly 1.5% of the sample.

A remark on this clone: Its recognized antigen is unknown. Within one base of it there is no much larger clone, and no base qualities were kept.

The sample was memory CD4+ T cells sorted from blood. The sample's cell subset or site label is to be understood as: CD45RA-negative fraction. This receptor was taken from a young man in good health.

The sequence in DNA is TGCGCCAGCAGCCAAATTAGGACAGCCAAAAACATTCAGTACTTC. The resulting protein is CASSQIRTAKNIQYF. Here the chain combines TRBV4-1 and TRBJ2-4; the D gene remains uncertain. The CDR3 holds 15 amino acids from the cysteine to the phenylalanine. The CDR3 DNA has 45 bases and is translated from base 1. Deletion took 2 bases off V and 0 bases off J, with a span of 8 bases between the germline ends. For CDR1 and CDR2, the germline V gene lists MGHRA and YSYEKL.